This T cell receptor (beta chain) was recovered during a study of shared clonotypes between healthy human individuals. Looking at the study overall: CD4 naive and CD4 memory each took three plates per donor, while CD8 naive took two and CD8 memory one.

Only CD45RO-negative cells positively selected for CCR7 counted as naive CD8 cells, so terminally differentiated effector memory CD45RA+ cells were excluded. Study-wide results and limits: Against clonotypes common to all four donors, non-shared ones had lower generation probabilities.

With regard to this clone: Its target is not known.

Libraries were prepared by immunoSEQ multiplex PCR; TCRdb keeps only in-frame clonotypes and omits some of them. The data show 750,000 to 1,000,000 clones, 90% to 95% seen once. Germline V gene sequence: CDR1 SEHNR, CDR2 FQNEAQ (reference sequence). The CDR3 sequence is 13 residues long. V was pared by 1 base and J by 5 bases, with 8 bases between. The source material was naive CD8+ T cells sorted from blood. The gene calls are TRBV7-9 and TRBJ1-1; the D is unclear. This clonotype originated in a man younger than 45 in good health. The CDR3 bases are TGTGCCAGCAGCTTAGGACTAGGAACTGAAGCTTTCTTT. Translation gives CASSLGLGTEAFF.